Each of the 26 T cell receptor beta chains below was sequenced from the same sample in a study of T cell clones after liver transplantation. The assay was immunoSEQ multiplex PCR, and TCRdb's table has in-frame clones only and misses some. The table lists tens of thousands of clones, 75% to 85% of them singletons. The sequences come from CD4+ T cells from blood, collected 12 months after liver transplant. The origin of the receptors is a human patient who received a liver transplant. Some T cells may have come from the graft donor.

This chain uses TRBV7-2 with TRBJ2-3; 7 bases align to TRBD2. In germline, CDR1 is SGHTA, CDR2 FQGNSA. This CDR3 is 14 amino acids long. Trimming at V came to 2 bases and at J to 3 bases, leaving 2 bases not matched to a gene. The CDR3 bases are TGTGCCAGCAGCTTACTAGCGGCAACAGATACGCAGTATTTT. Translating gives CASSLLAATDTQYF.

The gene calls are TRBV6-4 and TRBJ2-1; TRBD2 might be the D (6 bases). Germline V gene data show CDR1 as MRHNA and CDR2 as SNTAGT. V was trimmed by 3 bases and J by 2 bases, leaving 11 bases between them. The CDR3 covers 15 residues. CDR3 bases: TGTGCCAGCAGTGAGCGGGAAGGAGCCTACAATGAGCAGTTCTTC. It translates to CASSEREGAYNEQFF.

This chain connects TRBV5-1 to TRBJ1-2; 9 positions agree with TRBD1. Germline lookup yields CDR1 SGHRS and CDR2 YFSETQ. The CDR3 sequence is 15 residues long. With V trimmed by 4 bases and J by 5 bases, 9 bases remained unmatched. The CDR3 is CASSPSDRGAYGYTF. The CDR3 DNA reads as TGCGCCAGCAGCCCTAGCGACAGGGGGGCGTATGGCTACACCTTC.

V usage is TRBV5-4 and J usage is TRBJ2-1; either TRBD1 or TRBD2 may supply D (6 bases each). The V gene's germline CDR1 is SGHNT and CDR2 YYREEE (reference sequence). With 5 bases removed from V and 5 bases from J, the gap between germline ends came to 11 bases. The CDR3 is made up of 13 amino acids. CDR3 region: CASRRGENNEQFF. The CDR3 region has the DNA TGTGCCAGCAGAAGGGGGGAGAACAATGAGCAGTTCTTC.

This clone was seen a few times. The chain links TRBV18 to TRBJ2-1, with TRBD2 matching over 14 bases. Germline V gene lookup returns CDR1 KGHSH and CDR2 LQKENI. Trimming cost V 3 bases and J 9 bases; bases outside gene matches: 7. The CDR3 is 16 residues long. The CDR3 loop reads CASSPPGLAGEGEQFF. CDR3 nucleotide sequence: TGTGCCAGCTCACCTCCGGGACTAGCGGGAGAAGGTGAGCAGTTCTTC.

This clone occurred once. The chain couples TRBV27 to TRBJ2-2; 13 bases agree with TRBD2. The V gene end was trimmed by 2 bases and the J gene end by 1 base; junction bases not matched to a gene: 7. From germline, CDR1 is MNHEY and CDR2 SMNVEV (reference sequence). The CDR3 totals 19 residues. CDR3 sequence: CASSLNPGLAGQNTGELFF. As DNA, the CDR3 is TGTGCCAGCAGTTTAAATCCGGGACTAGCGGGGCAGAACACCGGGGAGCTGTTTTTT.

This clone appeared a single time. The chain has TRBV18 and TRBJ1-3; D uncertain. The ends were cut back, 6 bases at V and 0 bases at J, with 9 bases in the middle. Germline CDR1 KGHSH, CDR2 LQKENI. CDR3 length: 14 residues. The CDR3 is CASSPTYSGNTIYF. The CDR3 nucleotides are TGTGCCAGCTCGCCGACATACTCTGGAAACACCATATATTTT.

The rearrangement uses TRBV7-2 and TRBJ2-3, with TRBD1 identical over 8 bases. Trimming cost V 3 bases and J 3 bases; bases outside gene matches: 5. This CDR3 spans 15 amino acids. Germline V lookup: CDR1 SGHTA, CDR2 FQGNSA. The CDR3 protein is CASSFGTGWTDTQYF. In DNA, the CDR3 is TGTGCCAGCAGCTTCGGGACAGGTTGGACAGATACGCAGTATTTT.

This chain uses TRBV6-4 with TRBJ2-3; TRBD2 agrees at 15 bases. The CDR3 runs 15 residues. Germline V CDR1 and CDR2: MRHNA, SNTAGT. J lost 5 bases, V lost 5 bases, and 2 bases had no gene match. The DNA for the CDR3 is TGTGCCAGCAGTCGGACTAGCGGGAGGGGAGATACGCAGTATTTT. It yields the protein CASSRTSGRGDTQYF.

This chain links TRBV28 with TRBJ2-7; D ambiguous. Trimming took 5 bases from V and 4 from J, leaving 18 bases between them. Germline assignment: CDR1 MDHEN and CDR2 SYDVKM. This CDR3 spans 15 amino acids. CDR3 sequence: CASSPPAIVAYEQYF. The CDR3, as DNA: TGTGCCAGCAGTCCCCCGGCGATTGTTGCTTACGAGCAGTACTTC.

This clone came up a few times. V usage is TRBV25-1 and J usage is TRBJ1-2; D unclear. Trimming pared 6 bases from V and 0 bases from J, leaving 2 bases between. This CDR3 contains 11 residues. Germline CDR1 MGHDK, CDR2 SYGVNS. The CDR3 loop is CASRANYGYTF. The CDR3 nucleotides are TGTGCCAGCAGAGCTAACTATGGCTACACCTTC.

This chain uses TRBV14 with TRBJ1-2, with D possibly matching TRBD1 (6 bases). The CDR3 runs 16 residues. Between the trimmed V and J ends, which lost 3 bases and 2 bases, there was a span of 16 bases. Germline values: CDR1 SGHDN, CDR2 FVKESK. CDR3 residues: CASSHGPGAVNYGYTF. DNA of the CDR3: TGTGCCAGCAGCCACGGCCCGGGGGCCGTAAACTATGGCTACACCTTC.

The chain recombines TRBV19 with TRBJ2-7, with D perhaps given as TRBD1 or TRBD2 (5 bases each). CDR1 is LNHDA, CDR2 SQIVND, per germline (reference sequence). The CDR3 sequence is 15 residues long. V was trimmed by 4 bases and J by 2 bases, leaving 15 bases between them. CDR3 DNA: TGTGCCAGTAGTAAGGGGCTAGCCATCGCCTACGAGCAGTACTTC. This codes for CASSKGLAIAYEQYF. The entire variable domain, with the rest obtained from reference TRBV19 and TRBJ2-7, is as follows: DGGITQSPKYLFRKEGQNVTLSCEQNLNHDAMYWYRQDPGQGLRLIYYSQIVNDFQKGDIAEGYSVSREKKESFPLTVTSAQKNPTAFYLCASSKGLAIAYEQYFGPGTRLTVT.

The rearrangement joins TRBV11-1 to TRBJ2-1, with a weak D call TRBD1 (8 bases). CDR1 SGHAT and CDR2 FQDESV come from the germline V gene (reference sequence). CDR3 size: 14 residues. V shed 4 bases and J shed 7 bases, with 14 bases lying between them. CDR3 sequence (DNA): TGTGCCAGCAGCTCGGACAGGGAGGGGAATGAGCAGTTCTTC. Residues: CASSSDREGNEQFF.

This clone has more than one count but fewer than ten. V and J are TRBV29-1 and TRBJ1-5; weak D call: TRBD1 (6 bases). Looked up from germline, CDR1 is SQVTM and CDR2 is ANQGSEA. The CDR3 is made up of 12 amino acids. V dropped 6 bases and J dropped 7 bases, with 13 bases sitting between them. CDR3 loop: CSVLTGGQPQHF. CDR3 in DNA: TGCAGCGTCCTGACAGGTGGACAGCCCCAGCATTTT.

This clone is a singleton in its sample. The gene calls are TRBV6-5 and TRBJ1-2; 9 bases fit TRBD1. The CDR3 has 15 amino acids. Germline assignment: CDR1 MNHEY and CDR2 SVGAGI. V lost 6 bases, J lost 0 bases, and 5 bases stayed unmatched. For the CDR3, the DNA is TGTGCCAGCAGCCGGACAGGGGTAGCTAACTATGGCTACACCTTC. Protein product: CASSRTGVANYGYTF.

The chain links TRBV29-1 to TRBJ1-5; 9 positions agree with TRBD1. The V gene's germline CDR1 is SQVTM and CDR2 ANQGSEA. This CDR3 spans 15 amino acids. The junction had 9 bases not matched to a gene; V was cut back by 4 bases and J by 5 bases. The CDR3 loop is CSVAGGWTGDQPQHF. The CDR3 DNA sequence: TGCAGCGTTGCCGGGGGGTGGACAGGGGATCAGCCCCAGCATTTT.

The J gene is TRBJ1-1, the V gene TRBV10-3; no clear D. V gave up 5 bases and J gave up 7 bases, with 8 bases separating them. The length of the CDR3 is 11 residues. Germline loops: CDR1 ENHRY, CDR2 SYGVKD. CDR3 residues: CAISSPSEAFF. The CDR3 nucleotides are TGTGCCATCAGTTCCCCGAGTGAAGCTTTCTTT.

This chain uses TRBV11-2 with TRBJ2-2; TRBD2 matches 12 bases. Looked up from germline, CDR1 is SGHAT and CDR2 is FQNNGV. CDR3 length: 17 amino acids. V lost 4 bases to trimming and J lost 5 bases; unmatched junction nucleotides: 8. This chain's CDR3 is CASSSPGLAGPTGELFF. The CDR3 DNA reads TGTGCCAGCAGCTCACCCGGACTAGCGGGACCTACCGGGGAGCTGTTTTTT.

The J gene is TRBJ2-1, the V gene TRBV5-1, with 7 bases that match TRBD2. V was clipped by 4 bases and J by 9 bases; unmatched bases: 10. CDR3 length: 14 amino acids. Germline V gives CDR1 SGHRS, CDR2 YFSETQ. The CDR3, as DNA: TGCGCCAGCAGCCCTCCCACTAGCGCGGGTGAGCAGTTCTTC. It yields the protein CASSPPTSAGEQFF.

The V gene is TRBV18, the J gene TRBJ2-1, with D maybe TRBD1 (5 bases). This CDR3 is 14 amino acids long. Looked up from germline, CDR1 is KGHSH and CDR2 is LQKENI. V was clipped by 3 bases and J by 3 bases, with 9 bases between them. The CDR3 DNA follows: TGTGCCAGCTCACCTAGGGGCAACTACAATGAGCAGTTCTTC. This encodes CASSPRGNYNEQFF.

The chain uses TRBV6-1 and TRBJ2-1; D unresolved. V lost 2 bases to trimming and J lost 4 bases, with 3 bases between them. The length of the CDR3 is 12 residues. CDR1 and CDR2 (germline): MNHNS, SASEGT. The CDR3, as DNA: TGTGCCAGCAGTGAAAAATACAATGAGCAGTTCTTC. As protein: CASSEKYNEQFF.

CDR3 coding DNA: TGTGCCAGCAGCTGGGGACAGCTCTTGAACACTGAAGCTTTCTTT. This gives the protein CASSWGQLLNTEAFF. J is TRBJ1-1 and V is TRBV5-8, with TRBD1 identical over 7 bases. Germline V gene data show CDR1 as SGHTS and CDR2 as YDEGEE. The CDR3 covers 15 residues. The trim removed 3 bases at V and 0 bases at J, leaving 5 bases unmatched. The variable domain in full, with the rest retrieved from reference TRBV5-8 and TRBJ1-1, is EAGVTQSPTHLIKTRGQQATLRCSPISGHTSVYWYQQALGLGLQFLLWYDEGEERNRGNFPPRFSGRQFPNYSSELNVNALELEDSALYLCASSWGQLLNTEAFFGQGTRLTVV.

The CDR3 region has the DNA TGTGCCAGCAGTGAAGGGGCAACGCAGTATTTT. Translated: CASSEGATQYF. The chain uses TRBV2 and TRBJ2-3, with D hard to call. The germline CDR1 and CDR2 sequences are SNHLY and FYNNEI. There are 11 residues in the CDR3. V was cut by 1 base and J by 9 bases, with 5 bases left in between.

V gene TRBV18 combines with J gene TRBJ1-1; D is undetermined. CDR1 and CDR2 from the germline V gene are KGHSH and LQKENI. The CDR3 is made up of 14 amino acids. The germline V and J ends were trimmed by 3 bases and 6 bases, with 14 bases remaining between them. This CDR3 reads CASSPLEVSSEAFF. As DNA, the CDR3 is TGTGCCAGCTCACCTCTTGAGGTTTCTTCTGAAGCTTTCTTT.

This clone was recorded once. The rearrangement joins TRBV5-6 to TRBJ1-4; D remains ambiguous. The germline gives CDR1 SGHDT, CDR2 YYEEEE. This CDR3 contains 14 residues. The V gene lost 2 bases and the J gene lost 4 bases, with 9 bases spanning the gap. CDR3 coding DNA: TGTGCCAGCAGCTTATATCAGGATAATGAAAAACTGTTTTTT. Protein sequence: CASSLYQDNEKLFF. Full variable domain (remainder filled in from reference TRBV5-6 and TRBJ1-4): DAGVTQSPTHLIKTRGQQVTLRCSPKSGHDTVSWYQQALGQGPQFIFQYYEEEERQRGNFPDRFSGHQFPNYSSELNVNALLLGDSALYLCASSLYQDNEKLFFGSGTQLSVL.